This TCR beta chain is from a study of breast tumors, draining lymph nodes, adjacent tissues. Unmatched junction bases numbered 13, after V lost 2 bases and J lost 1 base. Germline CDR1 and CDR2: SGHAT and FQNNGV. This CDR3 spans 19 amino acids. TCRdb fed the multiplex PCR reads into MiXCR, producing one record per CDR3 protein. The data show 85,000 to 130,000 distinct CDR3 sequences, less than 40% seen once. The lymph nodes were axillary draining lymph nodes from breast cancer patients. Material: axillary lymph node tissue. This TCR derives from a female donor with breast cancer. Some clones in this sample may be carry-over from other donors' samples. The chain is built from TRBV11-2 and TRBJ2-4; 8 nucleotides line up with TRBD2. The CDR3 loop is CASSLSRLASVVAKNIQYF. CDR3 coding DNA: TGTGCCAGCAGCTTATCACGACTAGCGAGCGTGGTGGCCAAAAACATTCAGTACTTC.